These T cell receptor beta chains were read from a single sample in a study of siplizumab effects on memory and regulatory T cells. Here immunoSEQ multiplex PCR was the method, and the copy in TCRdb shows in-frame clones only, minus some. The sample yields around 100,000 clones, about nine tenths seen once. Sequenced sample: CD4+ T cells sorted from blood. These receptors all come from a human donor in good health. Each CDR3 is given with its conserved first and last residue. Each record gives: V gene, clone size, D gene, J gene, CDR3 protein, CDR3 DNA. The D gene is left open where the match is weak. The size field is filled for only some rows; it gives once, few, many or a size class.

V: TRBV7-9; size: .; D: .; J: TRBJ1-1; CDR3: CASSLTVWTEAFF; DNA: TGTGCCAGCAGCTTAACAGTTTGGACTGAAGCTTTCTTT
V: TRBV6-5; size: .; D: .; J: TRBJ1-1; CDR3: CASRLLTEAFF; DNA: TGTGCCAGCAGGCTATTAACTGAAGCTTTCTTT
V: TRBV28; size: .; D: .; J: TRBJ1-3; CDR3: CASSFVFGRNSGNTIYF; DNA: TGTGCCAGCAGTTTTGTCTTTGGACGGAACTCTGGAAACACCATATATTTT
V: TRBV4-1; size: once; D: .; J: TRBJ2-2; CDR3: CASSQAGVGELFF; DNA: TGCGCCAGCAGCCAAGCAGGGGTCGGGGAGCTGTTTTTT
V: TRBV6-6; size: .; D: .; J: TRBJ1-4; CDR3: CASSWGEGEKLFF; DNA: TGTGCCAGCAGTTGGGGAGAGGGGGAAAAACTGTTTTTT
V: TRBV19; size: .; D: .; J: TRBJ2-7; CDR3: CASSIGGRGYEQYF; DNA: TGTGCCAGTAGTATCGGGGGCAGGGGATACGAGCAGTACTTC
V: TRBV6-5; size: .; D: .; J: TRBJ2-2; CDR3: CASMRGLVTTGELFF; DNA: TGTGCCAGCATGAGAGGGCTAGTAACCACCGGGGAGCTGTTTTTT
V: TRBV27; size: .; D: TRBD1; J: TRBJ2-3; CDR3: CASRGQGDTQYF; DNA: TGTGCCAGCCGAGGACAGGGGGATACGCAGTATTTT
V: TRBV6-5; size: .; D: .; J: TRBJ1-5; CDR3: CASSYSKGFNQPQHF; DNA: TGTGCCAGCAGTTACTCAAAAGGGTTTAATCAGCCCCAGCATTTT
V: TRBV20-1; size: once; D: .; J: TRBJ2-3; CDR3: CSAQGTDTQYF; DNA: TGCAGTGCCCAGGGTACAGATACGCAGTATTTT